This T cell receptor beta chain originates from a study of shared clonotypes between healthy human individuals. Study-level points and caveats: Among a handful of donors, about 5% of naive CD4 clonotypes were found in common. Only blood underwent sampling, and tissue repertoires likely differ.

The germline V gene encodes CDR1 SEHNR and CDR2 FQNEAQ (reference sequence). The trim removed 6 bases at V and 0 bases at J, leaving 2 bases unmatched. This CDR3 is built from 14 residues. To note about this clone: Antigen unknown.

Profiled with immunoSEQ multiplex PCR; TCRdb holds only in-frame clones, not every one. The sample records some 900,000 clones, about 80% being singletons. Sample: memory CD4+ T cells sorted from blood. The subset: CD45RA-negative fraction. This chain connects TRBV7-9 to TRBJ1-1, with 9 bases fitting TRBD1. The sequence came from a man aged 18 to 35 in good health. In nucleotides, the CDR3 is TGTGCCAGCAGAGGGACAGGGATGAACACTGAAGCTTTCTTT. Translated: CASRGTGMNTEAFF.